The entry below describes one T cell receptor beta chain. The antigen remains undetermined. This CDR3 is 16 amino acids long. With V trimmed by 0 bases and J by 6 bases, 4 bases remained unmatched. Per germline, CDR1 MNHEY and CDR2 SVGEGT. The sample is drawn from a study of T-cell reconstitution after alpha-beta-depleted transplantation in children. A TCRbeta library incorporating unique molecular identifiers was prepared. Each CDR3 protein is one row after TCRdb ran MiXCR on the PCR reads. The data hold just over 950,000 distinct CDR3 sequences, with about 29% observed a single time. Study-level results: Alpha-beta T cells present about two months after transplant were reported to originate from several hundred expanded graft clones.

The source material was PBMCs, mostly from graft donor cells, sampled 360 days after TCRalphabeta/CD19-depleted stem cell transplant. This sequence originates from a boy less than two years old who had a stem cell transplant for SCID, so the T cells may come from the graft donor. V gene TRBV6-2 or TRBV6-3 combines with J gene TRBJ2-2; 10 bases align to TRBD2. The CDR3 here is CASSYSGLAKAGELFF. The DNA of the CDR3 is TGTGCCAGCAGTTACTCGGGACTAGCGAAGGCCGGGGAGCTGTTTTTT.